The next 31 T cell receptor beta chains were all read from a single sample in a study of CD8+ T cells in alopecia areata. Sequencing relied on a cDNA template that was reverse transcribed from extracted RNA. Using immunoSEQ multiplex PCR, the repertoire was profiled, and TCRdb retains in-frame clones only, with some absent. The sample lists fewer than 250,000 clones; about two fifths were seen once. Treatment denoted: oral pan-JAK inhibitor, 5-10 mg twice daily. The sample in question was CD4+ T cells sorted from blood, obtained at roughly week 30, from a patient treated with tofacitinib. The receptors come from a human donor with alopecia areata.

Concerning this clone: Other DNA sequences in this specimen translate into the identical CDR3. The chain has TRBV5-1 and TRBJ2-1; the D gene is possibly TRBD2 (5 bases). Trimming took off 0 bases at V and 2 bases at J, with 9 bases between the two ends. CDR1 and CDR2 (germline): SGHRS, YFSETQ. The CDR3 is made up of 15 amino acids. DNA for the CDR3: TGCGCCAGCAGCTTGGTGGGAGAAACCTACAATGAGCAGTTCTTC. The encoded protein is CASSLVGETYNEQFF.

This chain uses TRBV7-2 with TRBJ2-1, with 8 bases fitting TRBD2. This CDR3 has 17 residues. V lost 1 base and J lost 5; bases outside the gene matches: 10. From germline, CDR1 is SGHTA and CDR2 FQGNSA. This chain's CDR3 is CASSLGWGLVDDNEQFF. CDR3 DNA sequence: TGTGCCAGCAGCTTAGGGTGGGGACTAGTTGACGACAATGAGCAGTTCTTC.

The V gene is TRBV30, the J gene TRBJ1-1; a possible D gene is TRBD1 (6 bases). The CDR3 has 13 amino acids. Germline V gene sequence: CDR1 GTSNPN, CDR2 SVGIG (reference sequence). Trimming stripped 5 bases from V and 0 bases from J, with 10 bases between. The chain's CDR3 is CAWAGTLNTEAFF. The CDR3 coding sequence is TGTGCCTGGGCCGGGACATTGAACACTGAAGCTTTCTTT. Drawing the rest from reference TRBV30 and TRBJ1-1, the complete variable domain is SQTIHQWPATLVQPVGSPLSLECTVEGTSNPNLYWYRQAAGRGLQLLFYSVGIGQISSEVPQNLSASRPQDRQFILSSKKLLLSDSGFYLCAWAGTLNTEAFFGQGTRLTVV.

There are a few counts of this clone. The genes are TRBV29-1 and TRBJ2-3, with 8 bases identical to TRBD2. Germline-derived CDR1 and CDR2 are SQVTM and ANQGSEA. Trimming cost V 6 bases and J 6 bases; bases outside gene matches: 11. The CDR3 runs to 14 residues. This CDR3 is CSVRRGDPGDTQYF. The CDR3 DNA follows: TGCAGCGTCCGGCGGGGGGACCCTGGGGATACGCAGTATTTT.

This clone came up a few times. V usage is TRBV29-1 and J usage is TRBJ1-1; D gene ambiguous. With 5 bases removed from V and 1 base from J, the gap between germline ends came to 5 bases. The V gene's germline CDR1 is SQVTM and CDR2 ANQGSEA. The CDR3 contains 11 residues. The CDR3 coding sequence is TGCAGCGTTCTAGAGAACACTGAAGCTTTCTTT. Residues: CSVLENTEAFF.

This chain connects TRBV5-4 to TRBJ2-7, with a tentative D call TRBD2 (5 bases). Germline CDR1 SGHNT, CDR2 YYREEE (reference sequence). CDR3 length: 15 residues. V lost 0 bases to trimming and J lost 4 bases, with 14 bases between them. In DNA form, the CDR3 reads TGTGCCAGCAGCTTGGGGCCTAGCTTTGGGTACGAGCAGTACTTC. Translating gives CASSLGPSFGYEQYF.

This clone was picked up many times. Other nucleotide sequences from this sample produce the same CDR3. The V gene is TRBV19, the J gene TRBJ2-1, with D hard to call. The CDR3 extends over 13 amino acids. The V gene lost 2 bases and the J gene lost 1 base, with 3 bases spanning the gap. The V gene's germline CDR1 is LNHDA and CDR2 SQIVND (reference sequence). CDR3 residues: CASSISSYNEQFF. In nucleotides, the CDR3 is TGTGCCAGTAGTATAAGTTCCTACAATGAGCAGTTCTTC.

The gene calls are TRBV4-1 and TRBJ2-1; tentatively, D is TRBD2 (5 bases). Germline V lookup: CDR1 MGHRA, CDR2 YSYEKL. The V and J ends lost 0 bases and 3 bases respectively, with 9 bases between them. This CDR3 is 15 amino acids long. CDR3: CASSQDPGIYNEQFF. DNA of the CDR3: TGCGCCAGCAGCCAAGATCCCGGGATCTACAATGAGCAGTTCTTC.

The rearrangement uses TRBV6-5 and TRBJ2-1; D remains ambiguous. CDR3 length: 15 amino acids. CDR1 MNHEY and CDR2 SVGAGI come from the germline V gene. V gave up 4 bases and J gave up 8 bases, with 18 bases separating them. DNA of the CDR3: TGTGCCAGCAGTTCCGCCGGGCCCGAGGCCCATGAGCAGTTCTTC. This encodes CASSSAGPEAHEQFF.

The chain links TRBV6-5 to TRBJ2-7; 9 nucleotides line up with TRBD1. The germline CDR1 and CDR2 sequences are MNHEY and SVGAGI. This CDR3 region has 15 residues. V shed 5 bases, J shed 2 bases, and the junction held 7 bases outside the gene matches. The CDR3, as DNA: TGTGCCAGCAGTACCCGGGACAGGGTAACCTACGAGCAGTACTTC. Translating it yields CASSTRDRVTYEQYF.

This sequence joins TRBV23-1 and TRBJ2-1, with 10 nucleotides matching TRBD2. TRBV23-1 belongs to the ORF category, with a function that is uncertain. The junction had 12 bases not matched to a gene; V was cut back by 7 bases and J by 12 bases. The CDR3 has 14 residues. CDR3 loop: CASTLNGLAAGQFF. For the CDR3, the DNA is TGCGCCAGCACCCTGAATGGACTAGCGGCGGGGCAGTTCTTC.

This clone was recorded a few times. The V gene is TRBV6-6, the J gene TRBJ1-1; 7 bases are a match to TRBD1. The CDR3 loop spans 13 amino acids. Germline loops: CDR1 MNHNY, CDR2 SVGAGI (reference sequence). J lost 9 bases, V lost 0 bases, and 4 bases had no gene match. This chain's CDR3 is CASSYSGTAKAFF. CDR3 nucleotides: TGTGCCAGCAGTTACTCGGGGACAGCGAAAGCTTTCTTT.

This clone has only a few counts. In DNA, the CDR3 is TGTGCCAGTACCCCCAGAAGATGGGACAGGGGGCTCTCTGGGGCCAACGTCCTGACTTTC. Its protein is CASTPRRWDRGLSGANVLTF. The chain employs TRBV19 and TRBJ2-6; TRBD1 matches at 12 bases. The junction had 13 bases not matched to a gene; V was cut back by 7 bases and J by 0 bases. CDR3 length: 20 amino acids. From germline, CDR1 is LNHDA and CDR2 SQIVND (reference sequence).

This clone was seen only a few times. The rearrangement uses TRBV20-1 and TRBJ1-1, with unresolved D. The CDR3 sequence is 11 residues long. Trimming took off 0 bases at V and 7 bases at J, with 6 bases between the two ends. Germline CDR1 is DFQATT and CDR2 is SNEGSKA (reference sequence). The CDR3, as DNA: TGCAGTGCTAGAGATTTAGTTGAAGCTTTCTTT. It translates to CSARDLVEAFF.

This chain connects TRBV7-2 to TRBJ2-7; 12 nucleotides align to TRBD2. The CDR3 contains 13 residues. CDR1 is SGHTA, CDR2 FQGNSA, per germline. With V trimmed by 6 bases and J by 5 bases, 2 bases remained unmatched. CDR3 residues: CASSRLAGDEQYF. The DNA for the CDR3 is TGTGCCAGCAGTCGACTAGCGGGAGACGAGCAGTACTTC.

This clone turned up a few times. The chain carries TRBV11-2 and TRBJ2-4; maybe TRBD1 (7 bases). The CDR3 spans 16 residues. Germline CDR1 SGHAT, CDR2 FQNNGV. V dropped 3 bases and J dropped 0 bases, with 12 bases sitting between them. The CDR3 nucleotides are TGTGCCAGCAGCTTTAACAGGGGACTAGCCAAAAACATTCAGTACTTC. This encodes CASSFNRGLAKNIQYF.

The rearrangement uses TRBV15 and TRBJ2-3; D unclear. With 11 bases removed from V and 7 bases from J, the gap between germline ends came to 4 bases. The CDR3 loop spans 8 amino acids. CDR1 is LNHNV, CDR2 YYDKDF, per germline (reference sequence). The CDR3 loop reads CAPNTQYF. The CDR3, as DNA: TGTGCCCCAAATACGCAGTATTTT. The whole variable domain, remainder taken from reference TRBV15 and TRBJ2-3, is DAMVIQNPRYQVTQFGKPVTLSCSQTLNHNVMYWYQQKSSQAPKLLFHYYDKDFNNEADTPDNFQSRRPNTSFCFLDIRSPGLGDTAMYLCAPNTQYFGPGTRLTVL.

The gene calls are TRBV28 and TRBJ1-1, with 9 nucleotides matching TRBD1. The CDR3 extends over 16 amino acids. Germline V gene sequence: CDR1 MDHEN, CDR2 SYDVKM. Trimming at V came to 1 base and at J to 1 base, leaving 4 bases not matched to a gene. This chain's CDR3 is CASSLLPGQGNTEAFF. In DNA, the CDR3 is TGTGCCAGCAGTTTATTGCCGGGACAGGGGAACACTGAAGCTTTCTTT. Based on the CDR3 plus reference TRBV28 and TRBJ1-1, the full variable domain is DVKVTQSSRYLVKRTGEKVFLECVQDMDHENMFWYRQDPGLGLRLIYFSYDVKMKEKGDIPEGYSVSREKKERFSLILESASTNQTSMYLCASSLLPGQGNTEAFFGQGTRLTVV.

The rearrangement links TRBV9 to TRBJ2-3; 10 positions agree with TRBD2. Per germline, CDR1 SGDLS and CDR2 YYNGEE. This CDR3 comprises 15 residues. V dropped 4 bases and J dropped 6; count of bases not matched to a gene: 8. The CDR3 region is CASSKSGRARDTQYF. The CDR3 DNA follows: TGTGCCAGCAGCAAAAGCGGGAGGGCCAGGGATACGCAGTATTTT.

The chain couples TRBV20-1 to TRBJ1-1; D not certain. The CDR3 covers 11 residues. Germline loops: CDR1 DFQATT, CDR2 SNEGSKA (reference sequence). V lost 3 bases and J 5 bases, leaving 7 bases between the germline ends. Here the CDR3 reads CSARTGTEAFF. CDR3 DNA sequence: TGCAGTGCTAGGACGGGAACTGAAGCTTTCTTT.

The J gene is TRBJ1-3, the V gene TRBV18, with no clear D. CDR3 length: 13 residues. Trimming took off 2 bases at V and 7 bases at J, with 9 bases between the two ends. CDR1 and CDR2 from the germline V gene are KGHSH and LQKENI. The CDR3 is CASSPGRDNTIYF. DNA of the CDR3: TGTGCCAGCTCACCAGGGAGGGATAACACCATATATTTT.

This sequence joins TRBV9 and TRBJ2-5; 7 nucleotides line up with TRBD2. The J call may not be correct, given that the DNA end is closer to TRBJ2-7. This CDR3 contains 13 residues. In germline, CDR1 is SGDLS, CDR2 YYNGEE. This chain's CDR3 is CASSAPGGSEQYF. The CDR3 DNA reads as TGTGCCAGCAGCGCACCCGGGGGGAGCGAGCAGTACTTC.

As regards this clone: The junction and the germline gene differ at one end; a read error may be behind it. The chain couples TRBV7-9 to TRBJ2-1; TRBD1 matches at 8 bases. The CDR3 is 11 residues long. Germline V gene lookup returns CDR1 SEHNR and CDR2 FQNEAQ (reference sequence). The CDR3 DNA reads as TGTGCCAGCAGCGCCGGGACAGGTTTTGTCTTC. Residues: CASSAGTGFVF.

This clone was counted a single time. The chain carries TRBV5-1 and TRBJ1-1, with D unresolved. In germline, CDR1 is SGHRS, CDR2 YFSETQ. The CDR3 runs 15 residues. Trimming shortened V by 0 bases and J by 2 bases, and 11 bases separated the two germline ends. CDR3 in DNA: TGCGCCAGCAGCTTGGACGGTCAAATAAACACTGAAGCTTTCTTT. Amino acid sequence: CASSLDGQINTEAFF. Filled out from reference TRBV5-1 and TRBJ1-1, the complete variable domain reads KAGVTQTPRYLIKTRGQQVTLSCSPISGHRSVSWYQQTPGQGLQFLFEYFSETQRNKGNFPGRFSGRQFSNSRSEMNVSTLELGDSALYLCASSLDGQINTEAFFGQGTRLTVV.

The chain joins TRBV15 to TRBJ2-1; no reliable D call. CDR3 length: 15 residues. Germline loops: CDR1 LNHNV, CDR2 YYDKDF (reference sequence). Trimming pared 3 bases from V and 0 bases from J, leaving 9 bases between. The CDR3 DNA sequence: TGTGCCACCAGCAGGGCCCCAAGCTCCTACAATGAGCAGTTCTTC. As protein: CATSRAPSSYNEQFF.

V gene TRBV2 combines with J gene TRBJ2-3, with D unresolved. The germline CDR1 and CDR2 sequences are SNHLY and FYNNEI. CDR3 length: 13 amino acids. Deletions cut 8 bases from V and 6 bases from J, with 15 bases between. CDR3 region: CASQQGWVDTQYF. The CDR3 bases are TGTGCCAGCCAGCAAGGTTGGGTGGATACGCAGTATTTT.

This clone was seen only a few times. The rearrangement links TRBV2 to TRBJ1-5; 8 bases are shared with TRBD1. The V and J ends lost 4 bases and 4 bases, in that order; junction bases with no gene match: 3. Germline V CDR1 and CDR2: SNHLY, FYNNEI. This CDR3 contains 14 residues. The DNA for the CDR3 is TGTGCCAGCAGTGCTCAGGGGGCGAATCAGCCCCAGCATTTT. Translating it yields CASSAQGANQPQHF. Full variable domain (missing parts from reference TRBV2 and TRBJ1-5): EPEVTQTPSHQVTQMGQEVILRCVPISNHLYFYWYRQILGQKVEFLVSFYNNEISEKSEIFDDQFSVERPDGSNFTLKIRSTKLEDSAMYFCASSAQGANQPQHFGDGTRLSIL.

The chain carries TRBV2 and TRBJ2-2; TRBD1 aligns across 8 bases. Germline assignment: CDR1 SNHLY and CDR2 FYNNEI. This CDR3 region has 14 residues. The V and J ends lost 7 bases and 7 bases, in that order; junction bases with no gene match: 8. The CDR3: CASTWTGRHGELFF. CDR3 bases: TGTGCCAGCACTTGGACAGGGAGGCACGGGGAGCTGTTTTTT. The full variable domain, with the rest looked up from reference TRBV2 and TRBJ2-2, is EPEVTQTPSHQVTQMGQEVILRCVPISNHLYFYWYRQILGQKVEFLVSFYNNEISEKSEIFDDQFSVERPDGSNFTLKIRSTKLEDSAMYFCASTWTGRHGELFFGEGSRLTVL.

This rearrangement joins TRBV29-1 to TRBJ2-7; D may be TRBD2 (6 bases). V shed 0 bases and J shed 0 bases, with 12 bases lying between them. This CDR3 has 15 amino acids. CDR1 is SQVTM and CDR2 is ANQGSEA in the germline V gene. CDR3 bases: TGCAGCGTTGAAGATCGGGCGGGACCCTCCTACGAGCAGTACTTC. This gives the protein CSVEDRAGPSYEQYF.

The chain combines TRBV5-6 with TRBJ1-5; the match to TRBD1 covers 9 bases. This CDR3 has 15 amino acids. CDR1 and CDR2 (germline): SGHDT, YYEEEE. The ends lost 4 bases at V and 4 bases at J; junction bases unmatched: 6. The CDR3 coding sequence is TGTGCCAGCAGCCCCTGGGACAGGGAGAATCAGCCCCAGCATTTT. Translating gives CASSPWDRENQPQHF.

The chain couples TRBV5-4 to TRBJ2-7; 9 positions agree with TRBD1. Germline CDR1 is SGHNT and CDR2 is YYREEE (reference sequence). Unmatched junction bases numbered 9, after V lost 4 bases and J lost 1 base. CDR3 size: 16 residues. CDR3 bases: TGTGCCAGCAGCCGGCCGGGACAGGGACTATCCTACGAGCAGTACTTC. It encodes CASSRPGQGLSYEQYF. The whole variable domain, remainder taken from reference TRBV5-4 and TRBJ2-7, is ETGVTQSPTHLIKTRGQQVTLRCSSQSGHNTVSWYQQALGQGPQFIFQYYREEENGRGNFPPRFSGLQFPNYSSELNVNALELDDSALYLCASSRPGQGLSYEQYFGPGTRLTVT.